This record looks at one TCR beta chain sequence and its context. Its antigen is not identified. This sample stems from a study of beta chain features in type 1 diabetes. Sorting based on CD45RO/CCR7/CD25/CD127/CD95/CD27 separated CD4+ naive, central memory, regulatory and stem cell-like memory cells. Whole-study results and caveats: In comparison with healthy donors, patients had naive, central memory and Treg TCRB repertoires that appeared more similar.

Germline CDR1 and CDR2: SGHNT and YYREEE (reference sequence). V lost 6 bases to trimming and J lost 0 bases, with 10 bases between them. CDR3 size: 13 residues. The entirety of the isolated RNA underwent reverse transcription, so expressed TCRB transcripts were sequenced. Assay used: immunoSEQ multiplex PCR; TCRdb lists only in-frame clones, some missing. The sample includes fewer than 650,000 clones, 15% of them seen just once. The sequence was collected from a man between 18 and 29 years old in good health. Sequenced sample: naive CD4+ T cells from blood. This sequence joins TRBV5-4 and TRBJ2-7; D is perhaps TRBD2 (5 bases). Here the CDR3 reads CASIDDYSYEQYF. In nucleotides, the CDR3 is TGTGCCAGCATTGATGACTACTCCTACGAGCAGTACTTC. The full variable domain, in which reference TRBV5-4 and TRBJ2-7 provide the parts outside the CDR3, is ETGVTQSPTHLIKTRGQQVTLRCSSQSGHNTVSWYQQALGQGPQFIFQYYREEENGRGNFPPRFSGLQFPNYSSELNVNALELDDSALYLCASIDDYSYEQYFGPGTRLTVT.